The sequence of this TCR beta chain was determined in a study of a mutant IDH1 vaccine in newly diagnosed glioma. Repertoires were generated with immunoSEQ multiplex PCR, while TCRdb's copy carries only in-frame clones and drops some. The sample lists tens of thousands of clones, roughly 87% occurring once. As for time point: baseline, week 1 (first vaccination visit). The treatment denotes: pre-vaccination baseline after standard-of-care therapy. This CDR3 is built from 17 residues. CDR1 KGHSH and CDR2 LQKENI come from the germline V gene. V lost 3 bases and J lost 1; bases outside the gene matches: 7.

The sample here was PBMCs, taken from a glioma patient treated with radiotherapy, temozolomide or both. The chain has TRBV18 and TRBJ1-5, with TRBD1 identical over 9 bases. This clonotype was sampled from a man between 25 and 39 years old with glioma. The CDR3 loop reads CASSPSRDRASNQPQHF. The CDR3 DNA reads TGTGCCAGCTCACCCTCCCGGGACAGGGCAAGCAATCAGCCCCAGCATTTT.